The source of this TCR beta chain is a study of blood T cell repertoires in COVID-19. In the study overall: Samples taken during acute and convalescent COVID-19 were collected in the United States, Italy and Spain. From T cells, B-cell-depleted T cells, or PBMCs came the material, which was cDNA or gDNA.

Original processing notes: Scientists estimated how many nucleated cells there were by amplifying reference gene primers. Using immunoSEQ multiplex PCR, the repertoire was profiled, and TCRdb retains in-frame clones only, with some absent. V, J and clone size reflect that table, while D and trimming were determined from the DNA. The sample includes around 260,000 clones, about nine tenths of them seen just once. CDR3 length: 16 amino acids. V dropped 4 bases and J dropped 1; count of bases not matched to a gene: 9. The sample was peripheral blood. The clonotype originates from a woman aged 30 to 39 with active or convalescent COVID-19. V gene TRBV5-3 combines with J gene TRBJ2-5; 8 positions match TRBD1. TRBV5-3 is sorted into the ORF group, with uncertain function. The CDR3, as DNA: TGTGCCAGAAGCACATGGACAGGGTTGGGCCAAGAGACCCAGTACTTC. Its protein product is CARSTWTGLGQETQYF.